This TCR beta chain was identified in a study of long-term antiretroviral therapy in people with HIV. Across the study: There is a gap of about a decade between the earliest samples and the later 2015 immediate-ART recommendation.

A note on this clone: What it recognizes is unknown.

Study observations and caveats: Within the repertoire, clones expanded before ART were dominant at all time points. HIV repertoires spanned narrower CDR3 length ranges than controls. Neither ART adherence, viral resistance nor therapy changes were documented.

Survey level was the resolution at which the v3.0 immunoSEQ assay ran. Here immunoSEQ multiplex PCR was the method, and the copy in TCRdb shows in-frame clones only, minus some. The data show roughly 40,000 clones, approximately 94% seen once. CDR3 length: 15 amino acids. With 0 bases removed from V and 3 bases from J, the gap between germline ends came to 9 bases. Germline CDR1 is MNHEY and CDR2 is SVGAGI. The origin of this receptor is a man younger than 40 with HIV. The rearrangement uses TRBV6-5 and TRBJ1-3; a possible D gene is TRBD1 (6 bases). This specimen was unsorted PBMCs, taken around 9 years after starting antiretroviral therapy. The CDR3 sequence is CASSYSQGYGNTIYF. For the CDR3, the DNA is TGTGCCAGCAGTTACTCACAGGGTTATGGAAACACCATATATTTT.